Described below is a single T cell receptor (beta chain) sequence and its context. The record originates from a study of blood T cell repertoires in COVID-19. Looking at the study overall: Samples representing acute and convalescent COVID-19 were sourced from the United States, Italy and Spain.

Seattle patients were enrolled during active infection and followed longitudinally. The assay was immunoSEQ multiplex PCR, and TCRdb's table has in-frame clones only and misses some. The repertoire holds tens of thousands of clones, with 87% as singletons. There are 11 residues in the CDR3. V dropped 4 bases and J dropped 5 bases, with 4 bases sitting between them. The germline CDR1 and CDR2 sequences are LNHDA and SQIVND (reference sequence). Sequencing input: peripheral blood. The sequence came from a woman aged 80 or over with COVID-19, enrolled during active disease. The chain has TRBV19 and TRBJ2-3; D remains unclear. CDR3 DNA sequence: TGTGCCAGTAGTACGGGAGATACGCAGTATTTT. Protein sequence: CASSTGDTQYF.